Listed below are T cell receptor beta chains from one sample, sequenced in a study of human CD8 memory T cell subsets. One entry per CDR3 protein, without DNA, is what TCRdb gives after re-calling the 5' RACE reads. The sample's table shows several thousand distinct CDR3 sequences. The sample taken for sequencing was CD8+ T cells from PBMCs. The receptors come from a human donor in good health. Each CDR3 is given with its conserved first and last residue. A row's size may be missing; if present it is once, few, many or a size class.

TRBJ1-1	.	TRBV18	CASSPSGTANTEAFF
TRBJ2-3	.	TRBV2	CASISFKTGSTDTQYF
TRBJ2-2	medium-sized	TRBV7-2	CASSSGYLGELFF
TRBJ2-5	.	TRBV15	CATSAPGAAQYF
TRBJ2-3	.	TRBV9	CASSVGHRGHGKDTQYF
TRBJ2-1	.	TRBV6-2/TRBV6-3	CASKGLGSYNEQFF
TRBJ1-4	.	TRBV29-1	CSVYVATNEKLFF
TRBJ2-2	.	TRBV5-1	CASSLLTMNTGELFF
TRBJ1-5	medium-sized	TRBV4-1	CASSLGRGQPQHF
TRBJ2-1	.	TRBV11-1	CASSSSGGSYNEQFF
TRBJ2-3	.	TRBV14	CASSQDRKGHYTDTQYF
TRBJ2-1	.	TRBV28	CASSSPGGEQFF
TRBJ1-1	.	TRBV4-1	CASSQVLNTEAFF
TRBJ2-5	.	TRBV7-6	CASSSLQIRGSETQYF
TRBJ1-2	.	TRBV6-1	CASSEPRSTWNYGYTF
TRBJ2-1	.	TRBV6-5	CASRLAGAYNEQFF
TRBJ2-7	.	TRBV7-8	CASSQGGAEQYF
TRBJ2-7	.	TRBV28	CATTSSYEQYF
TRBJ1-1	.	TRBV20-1	CSAGTGRANTEAFF
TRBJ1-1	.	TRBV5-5	CASLIGLNTEAFF
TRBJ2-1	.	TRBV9	CASSPGGEQFF
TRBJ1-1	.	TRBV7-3	CASSSYRVDTEAFF
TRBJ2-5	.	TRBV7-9	CASRTSGIPTETQYF
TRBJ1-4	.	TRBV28	CASTPAVREKLFF
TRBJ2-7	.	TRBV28	CASRLTGVEQYF
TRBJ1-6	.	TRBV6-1	CASSEDIFNSPLHF
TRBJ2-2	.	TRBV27	CASSSKSGSTGELFF
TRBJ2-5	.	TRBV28	CASSSDREQETQYF
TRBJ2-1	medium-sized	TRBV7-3	CASSLGAYNEQFF
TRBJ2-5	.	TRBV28	CASINSVGQETQYF
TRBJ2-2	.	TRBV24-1	CATSAQGLAGELFF
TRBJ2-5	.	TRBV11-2	CASSIPRGIETQYF
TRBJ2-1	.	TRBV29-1	CSVEGRQTLWEQFF
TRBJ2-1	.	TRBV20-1	CSARAGGNEQFF
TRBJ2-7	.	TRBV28	CASSFWAGGQDYEQYF
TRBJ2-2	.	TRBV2	CASSENGGELFF
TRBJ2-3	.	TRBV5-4	CASSLIQGGTDTQYF
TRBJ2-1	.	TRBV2	CASNRGGTYNEQFF
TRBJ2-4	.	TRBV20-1	CSALQGTKNIQYF
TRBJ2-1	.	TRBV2	CASSEAPLADTYNEQFF
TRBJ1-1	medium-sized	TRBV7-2	CASSFRTPNTEAFF
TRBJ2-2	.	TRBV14	CASSQAIPGDTGELFF
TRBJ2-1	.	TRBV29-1	CSVVVTSGNSEQFF
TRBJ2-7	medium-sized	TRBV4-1	CASSQEWPSGQGAYEQYF
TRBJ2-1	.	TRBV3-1	CASSPVSSGVDEQFF
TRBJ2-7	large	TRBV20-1	CSALQAAKGYEQYF